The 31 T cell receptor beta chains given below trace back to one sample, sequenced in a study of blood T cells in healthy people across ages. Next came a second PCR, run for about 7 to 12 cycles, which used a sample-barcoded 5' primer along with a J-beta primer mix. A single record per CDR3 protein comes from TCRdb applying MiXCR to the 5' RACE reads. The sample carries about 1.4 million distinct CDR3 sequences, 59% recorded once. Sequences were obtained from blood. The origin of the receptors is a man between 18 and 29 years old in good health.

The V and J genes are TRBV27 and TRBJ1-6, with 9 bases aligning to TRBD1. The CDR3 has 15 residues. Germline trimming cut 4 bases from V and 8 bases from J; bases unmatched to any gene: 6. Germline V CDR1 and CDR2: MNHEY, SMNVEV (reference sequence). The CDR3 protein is CASSSPDRGYSPLHF. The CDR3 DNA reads TGTGCCAGCAGTTCCCCGGACAGGGGATATTCACCCCTCCACTTT.

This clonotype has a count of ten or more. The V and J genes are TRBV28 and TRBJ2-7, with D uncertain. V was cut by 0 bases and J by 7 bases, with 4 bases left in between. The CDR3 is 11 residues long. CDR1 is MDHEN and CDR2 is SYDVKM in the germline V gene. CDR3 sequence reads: CASSLWGEQYF. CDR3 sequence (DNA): TGTGCCAGCAGTTTATGGGGGGAGCAGTACTTC.

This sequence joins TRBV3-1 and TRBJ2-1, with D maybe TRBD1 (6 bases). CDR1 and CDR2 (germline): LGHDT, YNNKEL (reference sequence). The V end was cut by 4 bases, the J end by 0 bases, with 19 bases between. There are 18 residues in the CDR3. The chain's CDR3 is CASSLPGHVSSSYNEQFF. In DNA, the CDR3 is TGTGCCAGCAGCCTACCGGGACACGTCTCCAGCTCCTACAATGAGCAGTTCTTC.

CDR3 sequence reads: CASSLTGGAAYEQYF. CDR3 in DNA: TGCGCCAGCAGCTTGACAGGGGGCGCCGCGTACGAGCAGTACTTC. The chain has TRBV5-1 and TRBJ2-7, with TRBD1 matching over 9 bases. CDR3 length: 15 residues. V dropped 1 base and J dropped 4; count of bases not matched to a gene: 6. Germline CDR1 SGHRS, CDR2 YFSETQ.

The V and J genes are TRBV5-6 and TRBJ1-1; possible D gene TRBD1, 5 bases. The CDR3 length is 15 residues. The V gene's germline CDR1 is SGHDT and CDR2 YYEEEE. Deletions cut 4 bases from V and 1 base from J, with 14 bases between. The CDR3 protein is CASSPYTTANTEAFF. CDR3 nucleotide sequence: TGTGCCAGCAGCCCCTACACGACAGCGAACACTGAAGCTTTCTTT.

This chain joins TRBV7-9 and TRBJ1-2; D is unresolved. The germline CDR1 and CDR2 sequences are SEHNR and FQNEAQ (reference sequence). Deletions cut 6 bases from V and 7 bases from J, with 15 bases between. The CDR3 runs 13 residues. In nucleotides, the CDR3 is TGTGCCAGCAGTTCGGAAAGGTCTCTTGGCTACACCTTC. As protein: CASSSERSLGYTF. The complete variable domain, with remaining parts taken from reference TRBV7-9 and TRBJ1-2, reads DTGVSQNPRHKITKRGQNVTFRCDPISEHNRLYWYRQTLGQGPEFLTYFQNEAQLEKSRLLSDRFSAERPKGSFSTLEIQRTEQGDSAMYLCASSSERSLGYTFGSGTRLTVV.

The CDR3 region is CSVGPGGGGEQYF. The CDR3 DNA follows: TGCAGCGTGGGACCAGGGGGCGGAGGAGAGCAGTACTTC. V gene TRBV29-1 combines with J gene TRBJ2-5; 8 nucleotides line up with TRBD1. Unmatched junction bases numbered 14, after V lost 6 bases and J lost 11 bases. Germline-derived CDR1 and CDR2 are SQVTM and ANQGSEA. CDR3 length: 13 amino acids.

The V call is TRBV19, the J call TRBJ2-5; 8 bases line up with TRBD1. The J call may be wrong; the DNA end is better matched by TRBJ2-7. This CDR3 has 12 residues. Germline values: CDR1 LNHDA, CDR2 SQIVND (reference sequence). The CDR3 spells CASGTGFDEQYF. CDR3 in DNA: TGTGCCTCAGGGACAGGATTCGACGAGCAGTACTTC.

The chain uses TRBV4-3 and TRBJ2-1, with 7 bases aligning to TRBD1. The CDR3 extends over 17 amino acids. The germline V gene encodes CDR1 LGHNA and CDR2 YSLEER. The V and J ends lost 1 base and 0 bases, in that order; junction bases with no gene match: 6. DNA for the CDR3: TGCGCCAGCAGCCAAGTAGGAGACAGGGCCTCCTACAATGAGCAGTTCTTC. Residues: CASSQVGDRASYNEQFF.

CDR3 coding DNA: TGTGCCAGTAGCAAGGGCAAACCCTACGAGCAGTACTTC. Protein sequence: CASSKGKPYEQYF. V usage is TRBV6-1 and J usage is TRBJ2-7; D remains unclear. Trimming shortened V by 9 bases and J by 2 bases, and 14 bases separated the two germline ends. Germline lookup yields CDR1 MNHNS and CDR2 SASEGT. This CDR3 spans 13 amino acids.

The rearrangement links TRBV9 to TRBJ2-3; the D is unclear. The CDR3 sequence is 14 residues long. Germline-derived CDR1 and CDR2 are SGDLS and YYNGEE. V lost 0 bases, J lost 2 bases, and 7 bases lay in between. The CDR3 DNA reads TGTGCCAGCAGCGTAGAGAAAACCACAGATACGCAGTATTTT. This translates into CASSVEKTTDTQYF.

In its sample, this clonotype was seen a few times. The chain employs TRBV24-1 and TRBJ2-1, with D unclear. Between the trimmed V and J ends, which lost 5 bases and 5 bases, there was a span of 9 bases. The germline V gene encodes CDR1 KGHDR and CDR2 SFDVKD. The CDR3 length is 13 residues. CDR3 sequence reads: CATSGWRDNEQFF. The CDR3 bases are TGTGCCACCAGTGGGTGGCGTGACAATGAGCAGTTCTTC.

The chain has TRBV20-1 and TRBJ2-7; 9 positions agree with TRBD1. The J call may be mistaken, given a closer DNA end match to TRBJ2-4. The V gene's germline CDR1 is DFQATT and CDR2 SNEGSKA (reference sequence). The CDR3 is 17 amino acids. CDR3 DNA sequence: TGCAGTGCTAAGGCCACAGGGGGCTCTTGGGACAAAAACATTCAGTACTTC. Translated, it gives CSAKATGGSWDKNIQYF.

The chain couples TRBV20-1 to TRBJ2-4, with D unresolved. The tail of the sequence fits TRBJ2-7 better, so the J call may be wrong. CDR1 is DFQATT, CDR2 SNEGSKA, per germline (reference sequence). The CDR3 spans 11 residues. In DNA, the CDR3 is TGCAGTGTAAACTCAGACTACGAGCAGTACTTC. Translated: CSVNSDYEQYF.

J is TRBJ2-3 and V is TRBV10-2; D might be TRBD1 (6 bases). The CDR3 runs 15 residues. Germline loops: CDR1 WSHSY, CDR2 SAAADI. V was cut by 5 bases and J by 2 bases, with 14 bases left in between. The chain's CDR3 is CASSLPRGITDTQYF. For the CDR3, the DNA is TGCGCCAGCAGTCTACCTAGGGGGATCACAGATACGCAGTATTTT.

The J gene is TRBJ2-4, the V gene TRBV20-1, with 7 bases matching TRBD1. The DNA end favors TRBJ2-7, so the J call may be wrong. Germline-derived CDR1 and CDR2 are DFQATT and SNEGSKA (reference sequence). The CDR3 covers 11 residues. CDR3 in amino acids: CSARTGHEQYF. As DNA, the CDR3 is TGCAGTGCTAGGACAGGGCACGAGCAGTACTTC.

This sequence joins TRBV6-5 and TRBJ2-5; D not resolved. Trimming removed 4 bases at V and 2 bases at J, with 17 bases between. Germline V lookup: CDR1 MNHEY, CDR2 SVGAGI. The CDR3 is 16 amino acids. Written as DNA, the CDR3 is TGTGCCAGCAGTTTAACGCGCCTGGCAGCGCAAGAGACCCAGTACTTC. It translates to CASSLTRLAAQETQYF.

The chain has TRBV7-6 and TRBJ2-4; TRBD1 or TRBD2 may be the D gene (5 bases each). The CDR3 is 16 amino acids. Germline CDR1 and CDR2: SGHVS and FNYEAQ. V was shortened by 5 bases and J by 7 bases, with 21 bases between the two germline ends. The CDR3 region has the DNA TGTGCCAGCAGCCCCCGTCAGAGTGTCAGGGAGAACATTCAGTACTTC. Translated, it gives CASSPRQSVRENIQYF.

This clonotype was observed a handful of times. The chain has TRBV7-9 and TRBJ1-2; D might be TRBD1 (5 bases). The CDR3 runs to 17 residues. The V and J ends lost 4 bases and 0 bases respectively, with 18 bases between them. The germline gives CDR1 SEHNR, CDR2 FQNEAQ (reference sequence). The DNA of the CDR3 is TGTGCCAGCAGCTCACTCCCCGGGACGGACTCTAACTATGGCTACACCTTC. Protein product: CASSSLPGTDSNYGYTF.

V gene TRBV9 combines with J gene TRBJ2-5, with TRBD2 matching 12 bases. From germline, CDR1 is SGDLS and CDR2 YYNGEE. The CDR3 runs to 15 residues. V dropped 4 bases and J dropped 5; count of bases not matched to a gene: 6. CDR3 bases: TGTGCCAGCAGCCTGAGACTAGCGGGAGCGGAGACCCAGTACTTC. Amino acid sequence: CASSLRLAGAETQYF.

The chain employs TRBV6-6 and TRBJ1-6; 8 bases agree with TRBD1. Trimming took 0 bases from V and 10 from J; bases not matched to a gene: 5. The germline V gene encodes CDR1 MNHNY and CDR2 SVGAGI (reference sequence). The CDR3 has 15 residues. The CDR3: CASSYSRQGQSPLHF. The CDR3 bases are TGTGCCAGCAGTTACTCCCGACAGGGGCAATCACCCCTCCACTTT.

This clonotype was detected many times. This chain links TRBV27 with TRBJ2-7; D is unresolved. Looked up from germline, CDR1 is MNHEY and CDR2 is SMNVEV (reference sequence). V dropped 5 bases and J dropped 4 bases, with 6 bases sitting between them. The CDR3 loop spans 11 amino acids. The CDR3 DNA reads TGTGCCAGCAGTACAACGTACGAGCAGTACTTC. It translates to CASSTTYEQYF.

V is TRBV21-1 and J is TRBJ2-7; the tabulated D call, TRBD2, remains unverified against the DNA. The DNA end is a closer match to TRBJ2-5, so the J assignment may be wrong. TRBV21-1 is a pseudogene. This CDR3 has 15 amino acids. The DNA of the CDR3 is TGTGCCAGGGAGACCCTCCAACTAATAGCAGAGACCCAGTACTTC. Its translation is CARETLQLIAETQYF.

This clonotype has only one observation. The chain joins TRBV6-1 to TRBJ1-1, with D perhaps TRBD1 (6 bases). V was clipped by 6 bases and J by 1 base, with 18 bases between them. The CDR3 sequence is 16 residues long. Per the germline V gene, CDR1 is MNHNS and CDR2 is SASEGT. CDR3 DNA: TGTGCCAGCAGGGTAGGGGGGCCCCAGAAGAACACTGAAGCTTTCTTT. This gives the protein CASRVGGPQKNTEAFF.

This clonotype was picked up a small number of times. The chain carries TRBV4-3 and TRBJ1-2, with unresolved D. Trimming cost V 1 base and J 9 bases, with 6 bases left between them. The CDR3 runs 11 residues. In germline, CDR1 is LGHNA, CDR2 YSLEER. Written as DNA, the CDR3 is TGCGCCAGCAGCCAAGGGTGGCGCTACACCTTC. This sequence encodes CASSQGWRYTF.

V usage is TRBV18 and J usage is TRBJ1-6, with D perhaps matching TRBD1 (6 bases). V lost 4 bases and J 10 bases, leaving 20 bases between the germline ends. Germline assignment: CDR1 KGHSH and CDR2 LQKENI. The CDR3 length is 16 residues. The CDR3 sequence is CASSHASGGLTSPLHF. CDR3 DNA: TGTGCCAGCTCACACGCTAGTGGGGGGCTAACGTCACCCCTCCACTTT.

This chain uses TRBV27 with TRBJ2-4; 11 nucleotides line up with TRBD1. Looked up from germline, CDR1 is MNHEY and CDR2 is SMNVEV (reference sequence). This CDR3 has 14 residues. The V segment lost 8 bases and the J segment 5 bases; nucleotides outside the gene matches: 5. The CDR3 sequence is CASRRTGGENIQYF. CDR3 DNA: TGTGCCAGCCGACGGACAGGGGGCGAAAACATTCAGTACTTC.

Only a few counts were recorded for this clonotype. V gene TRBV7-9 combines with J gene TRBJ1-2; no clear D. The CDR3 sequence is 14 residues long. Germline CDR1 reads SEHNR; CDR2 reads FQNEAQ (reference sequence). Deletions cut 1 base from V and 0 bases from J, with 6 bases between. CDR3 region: CASSLGVTNYGYTF. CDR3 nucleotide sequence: TGTGCCAGCAGCTTAGGGGTCACTAACTATGGCTACACCTTC.

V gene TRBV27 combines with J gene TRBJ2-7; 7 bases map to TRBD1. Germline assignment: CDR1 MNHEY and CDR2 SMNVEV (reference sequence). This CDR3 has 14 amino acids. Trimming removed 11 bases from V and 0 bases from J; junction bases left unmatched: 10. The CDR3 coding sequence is TGTGCCTCGTCCCGGGACAGCCGCTCCTACGAGCAGTACTTC. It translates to CASSRDSRSYEQYF.

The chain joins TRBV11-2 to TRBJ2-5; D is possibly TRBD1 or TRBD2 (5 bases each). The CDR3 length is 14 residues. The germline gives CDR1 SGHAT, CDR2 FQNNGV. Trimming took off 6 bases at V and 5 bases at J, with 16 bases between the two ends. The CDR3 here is CASRMGVARETQYF. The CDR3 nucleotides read TGTGCCAGCAGAATGGGGGTAGCAAGGGAGACCCAGTACTTC.

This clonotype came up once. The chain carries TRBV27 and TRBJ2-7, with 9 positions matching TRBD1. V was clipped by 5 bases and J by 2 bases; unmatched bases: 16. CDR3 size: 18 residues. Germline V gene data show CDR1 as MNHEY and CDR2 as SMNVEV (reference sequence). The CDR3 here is CASSNRPLGQGGAYEQYF. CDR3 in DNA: TGTGCCAGCAGTAACCGGCCCCTGGGACAGGGAGGGGCCTACGAGCAGTACTTC.